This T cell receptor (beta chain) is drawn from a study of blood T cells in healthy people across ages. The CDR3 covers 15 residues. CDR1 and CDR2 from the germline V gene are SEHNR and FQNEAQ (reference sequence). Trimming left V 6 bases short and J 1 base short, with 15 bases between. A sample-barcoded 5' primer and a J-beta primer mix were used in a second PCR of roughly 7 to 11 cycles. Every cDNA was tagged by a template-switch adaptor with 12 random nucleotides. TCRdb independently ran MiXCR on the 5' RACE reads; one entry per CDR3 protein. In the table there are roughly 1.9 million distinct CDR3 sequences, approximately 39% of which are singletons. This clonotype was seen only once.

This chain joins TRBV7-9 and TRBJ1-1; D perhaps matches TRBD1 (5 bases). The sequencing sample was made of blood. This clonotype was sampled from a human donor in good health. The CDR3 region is CASRYDSLQNTEAFF. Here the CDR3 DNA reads TGTGCCAGCAGGTACGACAGCCTACAGAACACTGAAGCTTTCTTT. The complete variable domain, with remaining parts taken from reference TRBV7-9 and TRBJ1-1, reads DTGVSQNPRHKITKRGQNVTFRCDPISEHNRLYWYRQTLGQGPEFLTYFQNEAQLEKSRLLSDRFSAERPKGSFSTLEIQRTEQGDSAMYLCASRYDSLQNTEAFFGQGTRLTVV.